These 10 T cell receptor beta chains were all obtained from the same sample, sequenced in a study of response to subunit inactivated influenza vaccine. TCRdb analysed the RT-PCR reads with MiXCR anew, one entry per CDR3 protein. The profile covers some 500,000 distinct CDR3 sequences, with about an eighth appearing a single time and around 12% taken by the ten largest. The material sequenced was PBMCs from blood, taken about 6 weeks after vaccination. The receptors derive from a man aged 50 to 60 who received an inactivated influenza vaccine.

The gene calls are TRBV25-1 and TRBJ2-5, with TRBD2 identical over 10 bases. The V segment lost 2 bases and the J segment 7 bases; nucleotides outside the gene matches: 7. Germline V CDR1 and CDR2: MGHDK, SYGVNS. This CDR3 spans 15 amino acids. The DNA for the CDR3 is TGTGCCAGCAGTGAACCGGGACTAGCGTTCCGGACCCAGTACTTC. Protein: CASSEPGLAFRTQYF.

The chain couples TRBV10-1 to TRBJ2-5, with a weak D call TRBD2 (5 bases). There are 15 residues in the CDR3. Germline lookup yields CDR1 WNHNN and CDR2 SYGVQD (reference sequence). Trimming removed 0 bases from V and 5 bases from J, with 13 bases in between. The CDR3 DNA reads TGCGCCAGCAGTGAGTCGACCGGGGATGATGAGACCCAGTACTTC. This translates into CASSESTGDDETQYF.

This chain links TRBV7-9 with TRBJ2-3; the D is unclear. Trimming removed 3 bases at V and 6 bases at J, with 10 bases between. CDR1 and CDR2 from the germline V gene are SEHNR and FQNEAQ (reference sequence). The CDR3 has 13 residues. The CDR3 DNA is TGTGCCAGCAGCTTTGCGGCAGCGGATACGCAGTATTTT. As protein: CASSFAAADTQYF.

The rearrangement links TRBV25-1 to TRBJ2-5, with TRBD2 matching 8 bases. V was pared by 10 bases and J by 4 bases, with 11 bases of the junction left unmatched. In germline, CDR1 is MGHDK, CDR2 SYGVNS. The CDR3 runs 14 residues. The CDR3: CATSKPGGRETQYF. CDR3 in DNA: TGTGCCACCTCAAAGCCGGGAGGGAGAGAGACCCAGTACTTC.

The chain recombines TRBV20-1 with TRBJ1-6, with 7 bases fitting TRBD1. Trimming took 6 bases from V and 3 from J; bases not matched to a gene: 8. This CDR3 is built from 15 residues. Germline loops: CDR1 DFQATT, CDR2 SNEGSKA (reference sequence). CDR3 protein: CSANDRAGYNSPLHF. CDR3 in DNA: TGCAGTGCCAACGACAGGGCAGGCTATAATTCACCCCTCCACTTT.

CDR3 loop: CSARDVYQETQYF. In nucleotides, the CDR3 is TGCAGTGCTAGAGATGTTTACCAAGAGACCCAGTACTTC. The chain links TRBV20-1 to TRBJ2-5; D is unresolved. From germline, CDR1 is DFQATT and CDR2 SNEGSKA (reference sequence). V was pared by 0 bases and J by 0 bases, with 5 bases between. This CDR3 is 13 amino acids long.

This clonotype was picked up a small number of times. The gene calls are TRBV29-1 and TRBJ1-2, with 7 bases matching TRBD1. The V and J ends lost 6 bases and 10 bases, in that order; junction bases with no gene match: 11. This CDR3 comprises 12 residues. The germline V gene encodes CDR1 SQVTM and CDR2 ANQGSEA. The CDR3 coding sequence is TGCAGCGTGGAATCAGGGGGACAATCCTACACCTTC. Its translation is CSVESGGQSYTF.

The CDR3 reads CASSREREGSYEQYF. In nucleotides, the CDR3 is TGTGCCAGCAGTCGGGAGCGGGAAGGGTCCTACGAGCAGTACTTC. J is TRBJ2-7 and V is TRBV7-9; 7 bases match TRBD2. The length of the CDR3 is 15 residues. The trim removed 6 bases at V and 1 base at J, leaving 9 bases unmatched. Germline V gives CDR1 SEHNR, CDR2 FQNEAQ (reference sequence).

This clonotype has ten or more counts. The chain joins TRBV7-2 to TRBJ2-1; D unclear. The CDR3 consists of 15 residues. The germline V and J ends were trimmed by 3 bases and 1 base, with 10 bases remaining between them. CDR1 is SGHTA and CDR2 is FQGNSA in the germline V gene. CDR3 sequence reads: CASSLEIGSYNEQFF. DNA for the CDR3: TGTGCCAGCAGCTTGGAGATAGGTTCCTACAATGAGCAGTTCTTC. The variable domain in full, with the rest retrieved from reference TRBV7-2 and TRBJ2-1, is GAGVSQSPSNKVTEKGKDVELRCDPISGHTALYWYRQSLGQGLEFLIYFQGNSAPDKSGLPSDRFSAERTGGSVSTLTIQRTQQEDSAVYLCASSLEIGSYNEQFFGPGTRLTVL.

This chain joins TRBV7-8 and TRBJ2-7; D is unclear. V was shortened by 1 base and J by 0 bases, with 13 bases between the two germline ends. The CDR3 extends over 16 amino acids. The germline CDR1 and CDR2 sequences are SGHVS and FQNEAQ. The CDR3 loop reads CASSLEVALRSYEQYF. The CDR3 DNA sequence: TGTGCCAGCAGCTTAGAGGTCGCTCTTCGCTCCTACGAGCAGTACTTC.